This T cell receptor beta chain was sequenced for a study of OX40 agonist ivuxolimab in advanced cancers. Background on the study: Patients' therapy was ivuxolimab, an antibody that acts as an agonist of OX40 (CD134).

Trimming removed 8 bases from V and 8 bases from J; junction bases left unmatched: 11. CDR1 and CDR2 (germline): SGHVS, FNYEAQ. The CDR3 extends over 15 amino acids. The data were produced by immunoSEQ multiplex PCR, yet TCRdb's version contains in-frame clones alone and is incomplete. The sample lists 22,000 or so clones; about nine tenths were seen once. This sequence joins TRBV7-6 and TRBJ2-3; 12 bases map to TRBD2. The receptor was derived from an adult with an advanced solid tumor such as melanoma, head and neck, liver or kidney cancer. The sample here was CD4+ or CD8+ T cells sorted from blood, taken in a trial of the OX40 agonist ivuxolimab. The CDR3 DNA reads TGTGCCAGCGCCCCCTCTAGCGGGAGGGCAGGTACGCAGTATTTT. This translates into CASAPSSGRAGTQYF. The full variable domain, in which reference TRBV7-6 and TRBJ2-3 provide the parts outside the CDR3, is GAGVSQSPRYKVTKRGQDVALRCDPISGHVSLYWYRQALGQGPEFLTYFNYEAQQDKSGLPNDRFSAERPEGSISTLTIQRTEQRDSAMYRCASAPSSGRAGTQYFGPGTRLTVL.